Following are 3 T cell receptor beta chains from one sample sequenced in a study of blood T cells in healthy people across ages. For the second PCR, which ran for roughly 7 to 11 cycles, a sample-barcoded 5' primer and a J-beta primer mix were used. MiXCR was run by TCRdb on the 5' RACE reads, yielding one entry per CDR3 protein. This table has about 1.4 million distinct CDR3 sequences, approximately 59% appearing once. Input material: blood. These receptors all stem from a man between 18 and 35 years old in good health.

This clonotype appeared a few times. J is TRBJ2-3 and V is TRBV9; no clear D. The V and J ends lost 0 bases and 9 bases respectively, with 11 bases between them. This CDR3 comprises 13 residues. Germline V gene data show CDR1 as SGDLS and CDR2 as YYNGEE. For the CDR3, the DNA is TGTGCCAGCAGCGTAGTCCCTATAGACACGCAGTATTTT. This codes for CASSVVPIDTQYF.

This chain links TRBV29-1 with TRBJ2-4; D tentatively reads TRBD1 or TRBD2 (5 bases each). The J call may not be correct, given that the DNA end is closer to TRBJ2-7. The germline CDR1 and CDR2 sequences are SQVTM and ANQGSEA. This CDR3 has 16 residues. In nucleotides, the CDR3 is TGCAGCGTTGAAGATAATCCGGACTTAGGGGCCTACGAGCAGTACTTC. Protein product: CSVEDNPDLGAYEQYF.

The V call is TRBV20-1, the J call TRBJ1-2; tentatively, D is TRBD1 (6 bases). This CDR3 has 17 amino acids. Trimming left V 0 bases short and J 0 bases short, with 17 bases between. Per germline, CDR1 DFQATT and CDR2 SNEGSKA (reference sequence). CDR3 DNA sequence: TGCAGTGCTAGAGATCTGTCAGGGGATTATGCTAACTATGGCTACACCTTC. Residues: CSARDLSGDYANYGYTF.